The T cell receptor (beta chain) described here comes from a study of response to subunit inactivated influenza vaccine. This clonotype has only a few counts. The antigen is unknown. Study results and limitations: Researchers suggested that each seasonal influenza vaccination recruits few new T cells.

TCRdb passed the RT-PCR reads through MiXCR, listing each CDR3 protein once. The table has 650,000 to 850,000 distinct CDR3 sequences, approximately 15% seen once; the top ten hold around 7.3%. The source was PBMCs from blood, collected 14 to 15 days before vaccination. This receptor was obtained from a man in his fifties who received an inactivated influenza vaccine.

This CDR3 is CASRPGQGAVGELFF. The CDR3 coding sequence is TGTGCCAGCAGGCCCGGACAGGGGGCGGTCGGGGAGCTGTTTTTT. The chain couples TRBV6-1 to TRBJ2-2, with 11 bases matching TRBD1. This CDR3 contains 15 residues. Germline V gene lookup returns CDR1 MNHNS and CDR2 SASEGT. The junction had 7 bases not matched to a gene; V was cut back by 6 bases and J by 7 bases.